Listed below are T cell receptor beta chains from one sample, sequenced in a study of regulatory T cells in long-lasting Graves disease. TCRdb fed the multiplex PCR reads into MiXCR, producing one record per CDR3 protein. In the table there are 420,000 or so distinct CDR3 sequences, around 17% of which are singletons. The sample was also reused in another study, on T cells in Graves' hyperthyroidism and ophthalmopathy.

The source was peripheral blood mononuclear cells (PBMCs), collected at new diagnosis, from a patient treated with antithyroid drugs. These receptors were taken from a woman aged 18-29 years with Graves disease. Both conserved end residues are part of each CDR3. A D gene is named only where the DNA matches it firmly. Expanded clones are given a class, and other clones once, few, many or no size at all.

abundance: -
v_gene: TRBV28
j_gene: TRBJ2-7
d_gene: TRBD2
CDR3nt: TGTGCCAGCACACGAGGGGGACTAGCGGGAGGGGCCCCCTACGAGCAGTACTTC
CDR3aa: CASTRGGLAGGAPYEQYF

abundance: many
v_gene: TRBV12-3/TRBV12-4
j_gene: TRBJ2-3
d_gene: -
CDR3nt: TGTGCCAGCAGCCCCTCCAGGAGGCGCACATACACAGATACGCAGTATTTT
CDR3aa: CASSPSRRRTYTDTQYF

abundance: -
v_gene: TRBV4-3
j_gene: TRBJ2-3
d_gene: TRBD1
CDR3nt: TGCGCCAGCAGCCAGGCTCAGGGGGCGTCGGATACGCAGTATTTT
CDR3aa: CASSQAQGASDTQYF

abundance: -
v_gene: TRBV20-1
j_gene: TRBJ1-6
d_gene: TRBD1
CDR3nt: TGCAGTGTGGGACAGGGGACTTTGAATTCACCCCTCCACTTT
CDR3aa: CSVGQGTLNSPLHF

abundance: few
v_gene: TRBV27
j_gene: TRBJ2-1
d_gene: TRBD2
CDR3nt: TGTGCCAGCAGTAAAAAAGCCACCGGGACTAGCGGGAGTCCGTACAATGAGCAGTTCTTC
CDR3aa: CASSKKATGTSGSPYNEQFF

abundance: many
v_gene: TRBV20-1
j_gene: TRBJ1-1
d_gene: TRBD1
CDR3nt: TGCAGTGCTAGAGAGGACGGGACAGGGTGGCACACTGAAGCTTTCTTT
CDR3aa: CSAREDGTGWHTEAFF

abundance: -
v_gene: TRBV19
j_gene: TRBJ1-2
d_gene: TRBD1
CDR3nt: TGTGCCAGGACAGGGACCTACACCTTC
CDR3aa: CARTGTYTF

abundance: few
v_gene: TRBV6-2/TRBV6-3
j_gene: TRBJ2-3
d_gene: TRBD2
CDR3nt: TGTGCCAGCAGTTACCCGCGCGGGAGGTACGATACGCAGTATTTT
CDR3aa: CASSYPRGRYDTQYF

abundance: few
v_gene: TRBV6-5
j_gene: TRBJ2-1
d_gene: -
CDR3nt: TGTGCCAGCAGTTCCAGGACGCTAGGCTACAATGAGCAGTTCTTC
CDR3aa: CASSSRTLGYNEQFF

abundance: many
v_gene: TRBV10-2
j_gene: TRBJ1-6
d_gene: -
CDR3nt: TGCGCCAGCAAACAGGACAACTATAATTCACCCCTCCACTTT
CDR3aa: CASKQDNYNSPLHF

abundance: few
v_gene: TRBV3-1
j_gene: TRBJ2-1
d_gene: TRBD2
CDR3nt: TGTGCCAGCAGCCAAGTCGTCGGTCTAGCGGGAGTCAATGAGCAGTTCTTC
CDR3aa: CASSQVVGLAGVNEQFF

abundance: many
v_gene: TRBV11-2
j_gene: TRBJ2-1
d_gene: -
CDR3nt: TGTGCCAGCAGCTTAGGAGGTAGCCACAATGAGCAGTTCTTC
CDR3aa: CASSLGGSHNEQFF

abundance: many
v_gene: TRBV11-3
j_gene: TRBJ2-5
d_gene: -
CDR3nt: TGTGCCAGCAGCTTATGGGAAGGCCCCAAAGAGACCCAGTACTTC
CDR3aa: CASSLWEGPKETQYF

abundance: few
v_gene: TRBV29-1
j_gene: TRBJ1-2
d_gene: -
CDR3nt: TGCAGCGTTGAATATCCCCAAGGCTACACCTTC
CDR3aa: CSVEYPQGYTF

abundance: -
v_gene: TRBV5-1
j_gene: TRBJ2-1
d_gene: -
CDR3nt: TGCGCCAGCAGCTTGGGACCTGTATCCTACAATGAGCAGTTCTTC
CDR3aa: CASSLGPVSYNEQFF

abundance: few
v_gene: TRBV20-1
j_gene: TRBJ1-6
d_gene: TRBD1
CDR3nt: TGCAGTGCCCCCGACAGGGGAGGGATATTTGGCTGGAATTCACCCCTCCACTTT
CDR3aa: CSAPDRGGIFGWNSPLHF

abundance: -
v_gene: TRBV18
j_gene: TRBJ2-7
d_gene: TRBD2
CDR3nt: TGTGCCAGCTCAATCCCTAGCGGGTCCTACGAGCAGTACTTC
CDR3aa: CASSIPSGSYEQYF

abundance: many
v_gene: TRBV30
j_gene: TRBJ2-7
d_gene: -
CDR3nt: TGTGCCTGGACAAGAACGCAGGGGCCCTACGAGCAGTACTTC
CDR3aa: CAWTRTQGPYEQYF

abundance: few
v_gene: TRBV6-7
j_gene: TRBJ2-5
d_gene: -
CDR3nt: TGTGCCAGCAGCGGTGGGGACCAAGAGACCCAGTACTTC
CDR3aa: CASSGGDQETQYF

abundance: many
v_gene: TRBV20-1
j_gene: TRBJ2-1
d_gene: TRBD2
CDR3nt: TGCAGTGCTAGATTAGCGGGAGTCCCTCATGAGCAGTTCTTC
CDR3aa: CSARLAGVPHEQFF

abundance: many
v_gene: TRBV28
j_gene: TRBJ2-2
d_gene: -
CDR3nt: TGTGCCAGCAGTTTTAGTTGGCCCCCTGACACCGGGGAGCTGTTTTTT
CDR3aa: CASSFSWPPDTGELFF

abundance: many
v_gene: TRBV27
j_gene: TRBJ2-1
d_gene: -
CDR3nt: TGTGCCAGCAGTTCGGACACCTTCTCCTACAATGAGCAGTTCTTC
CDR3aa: CASSSDTFSYNEQFF

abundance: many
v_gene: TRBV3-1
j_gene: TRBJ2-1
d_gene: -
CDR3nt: TGTGCCAGCAGCCGTAGATCAAATGAGCAGTTCTTC
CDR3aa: CASSRRSNEQFF

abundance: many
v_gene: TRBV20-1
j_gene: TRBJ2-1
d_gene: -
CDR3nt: TGCAGTGCGCAAGAGACAATGTCAAACAATGAGCAGTTCTTC
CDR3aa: CSAQETMSNNEQFF

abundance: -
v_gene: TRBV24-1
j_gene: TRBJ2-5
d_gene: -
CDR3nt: TGTGCCACCAGTGATTTGAGGTCAGAGGGGGAGACCCAGTACTTC
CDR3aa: CATSDLRSEGETQYF

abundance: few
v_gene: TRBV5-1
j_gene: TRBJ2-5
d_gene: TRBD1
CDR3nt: TGCGCCAGCAGCAACCGGGACAGGGAAGAGACCCAGTACTTC
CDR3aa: CASSNRDREETQYF

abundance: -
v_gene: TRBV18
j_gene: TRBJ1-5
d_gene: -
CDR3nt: TGTGCCAGCTCTCAGTCGGGGGATTTGGGCAATCAGCCCCAGCATTTT
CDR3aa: CASSQSGDLGNQPQHF

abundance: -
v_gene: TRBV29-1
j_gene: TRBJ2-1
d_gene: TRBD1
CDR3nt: TGCAGCGCGGAACGGGGGACAGGGGGCAGGTATGAGCAGTTCTTC
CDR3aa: CSAERGTGGRYEQFF

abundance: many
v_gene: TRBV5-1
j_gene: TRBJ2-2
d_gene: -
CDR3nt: TGCGCCAGCAGCTTAACGCCCCAGCGCGGGAAGTCCGGGGAGCTGTTTTTT
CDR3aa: CASSLTPQRGKSGELFF

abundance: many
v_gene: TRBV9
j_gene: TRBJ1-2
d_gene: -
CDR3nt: TGTGCCAGCAGCGTAGCTACGGGGGATGGCTACACCTTC
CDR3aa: CASSVATGDGYTF

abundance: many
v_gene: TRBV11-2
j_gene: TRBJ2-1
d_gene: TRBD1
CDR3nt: TGTGCCAGCAGATTGGACAGGGGGCGCGGCAATGAGCAGTTCTTC
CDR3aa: CASRLDRGRGNEQFF

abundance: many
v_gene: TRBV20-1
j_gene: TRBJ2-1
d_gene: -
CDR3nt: TGCAGTGCTAGACCTATAATTCGGGACAATTACAATGAGCAGTTCTTC
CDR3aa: CSARPIIRDNYNEQFF

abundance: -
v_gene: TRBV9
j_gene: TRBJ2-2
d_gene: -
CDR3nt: TGTGCCAGCAGCGTCGGCGGGGCGAACACCGGGGAGCTGTTTTTT
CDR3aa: CASSVGGANTGELFF

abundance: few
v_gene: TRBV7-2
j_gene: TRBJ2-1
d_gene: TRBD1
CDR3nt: TGTGCCAGCAGCTCCGGGACAGGGCCTCACAATGAGCAGTTCTTC
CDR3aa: CASSSGTGPHNEQFF

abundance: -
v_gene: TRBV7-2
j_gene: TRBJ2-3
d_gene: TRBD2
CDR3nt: TGTGCCAGCAGCCCCGGGGGGGGCTATAGCACAGATACGCAGTATTTT
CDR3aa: CASSPGGGYSTDTQYF

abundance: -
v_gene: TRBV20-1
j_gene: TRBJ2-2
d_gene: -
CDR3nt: TGCAGTGCTAGAGAGGCCGTACCACAGAACACCGGGGAGCTGTTTTTT
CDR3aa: CSAREAVPQNTGELFF

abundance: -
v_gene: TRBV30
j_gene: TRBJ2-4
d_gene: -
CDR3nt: TGTGCCTGGACAGGACATGCCAAAAACATTCAGTACTTC
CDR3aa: CAWTGHAKNIQYF

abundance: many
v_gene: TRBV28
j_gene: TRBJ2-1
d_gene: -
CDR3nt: TGTGCCAGCAGTTTGACGAATGAGCAGTTCTTC
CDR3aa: CASSLTNEQFF

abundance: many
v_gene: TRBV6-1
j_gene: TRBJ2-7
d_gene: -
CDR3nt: TGTGCCAGCACTCGGGACTCTGCTAGAGAGCAGTACTTC
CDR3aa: CASTRDSAREQYF